These 21 T cell receptor beta chains came from one sample sequenced in a study of blood T cells in healthy people across ages. Combining a sample-barcoded 5' primer with a J-beta primer mix, a second PCR ran for about 7 to 12 cycles. MiXCR, applied by TCRdb to the 5' RACE reads, yields one record per CDR3 protein. The data contain around 940,000 distinct CDR3 sequences, roughly 51% of them singletons. Sequenced material: blood. These receptors originate from a woman aged 55 to 70 in good health.

This chain uses TRBV3-1 with TRBJ2-1, with TRBD2 identical over 8 bases. Germline CDR1 LGHDT, CDR2 YNNKEL (reference sequence). The CDR3 consists of 15 residues. V dropped 1 base and J dropped 7; count of bases not matched to a gene: 6. The CDR3 loop is CASSQGYAGGNEQFF. DNA for the CDR3: TGTGCCAGCAGCCAAGGTTACGCGGGAGGTAATGAGCAGTTCTTC.

This clonotype was counted a few times. J is TRBJ2-3 and V is TRBV6-1; unclear D gene. This CDR3 has 16 residues. V lost 2 bases to trimming and J lost 6 bases, with 18 bases between them. Germline loops: CDR1 MNHNS, CDR2 SASEGT. The CDR3 DNA sequence: TGTGCCAGCAGTGAAACGGTAGCTCCACCCAGGGATACGCAGTATTTT. Encoded protein: CASSETVAPPRDTQYF.

The gene calls are TRBV27 and TRBJ2-6; D may correspond to TRBD1 or TRBD2 (5 bases each). Per the germline V gene, CDR1 is MNHEY and CDR2 is SMNVEV (reference sequence). Trimming pared 8 bases from V and 4 bases from J, leaving 12 bases between. CDR3 length: 14 residues. CDR3 loop: CASQSRGGANVLTF. The CDR3 DNA reads TGTGCCAGCCAGTCCCGGGGCGGGGCCAACGTCCTGACTTTC.

The rearrangement uses TRBV20-1 and TRBJ2-3, with 8 bases identical to TRBD1. This CDR3 has 15 amino acids. Germline assignment: CDR1 DFQATT and CDR2 SNEGSKA (reference sequence). V lost 6 bases and J lost 3; bases outside the gene matches: 11. CDR3 nucleotide sequence: TGCAGTGCCCTAACCTTGGACAGGGCAACAGATACGCAGTATTTT. Translating it yields CSALTLDRATDTQYF.

The CDR3 reads CASVNLPRVKREFPDEQYF. In nucleotides, the CDR3 is TGTGCCAGCGTCAACCTCCCTCGGGTTAAGCGGGAGTTCCCTGACGAGCAGTACTTC. V gene TRBV21-1 combines with J gene TRBJ2-7; the table's D gene call, TRBD2, was not cross checked with the DNA. TRBV21-1 is given as a pseudogene. This CDR3 spans 19 amino acids.

The chain joins TRBV7-9 to TRBJ1-4; D gene unclear. CDR1 is SEHNR, CDR2 FQNEAQ, per germline (reference sequence). V was pared by 6 bases and J by 0 bases, with 14 bases between. This CDR3 is 16 amino acids long. CDR3 bases: TGTGCCAGCAGTTCCCCCGGTGGGGCAACTAATGAAAAACTGTTTTTT. Its translation: CASSSPGGATNEKLFF.

This clonotype appeared a few times. The chain carries TRBV2 and TRBJ2-3; D is undetermined. Trimming took off 6 bases at V and 5 bases at J, with 12 bases between the two ends. Germline CDR1 and CDR2: SNHLY and FYNNEI. The CDR3 runs 13 residues. CDR3 loop: CASRAGFGDTQYF. The CDR3 nucleotides read TGTGCCAGCAGAGCTGGTTTCGGAGATACGCAGTATTTT.

The J gene is TRBJ1-1, the V gene TRBV3-1; 8 bases agree with TRBD1. From germline, CDR1 is LGHDT and CDR2 YNNKEL (reference sequence). This CDR3 is 14 amino acids long. Trimming at V came to 2 bases and at J to 6 bases, leaving 5 bases not matched to a gene. For the CDR3, the DNA is TGTGCCAGCAGCCAAATAGGACAGGGCGCTGAAGCTTTCTTT. It encodes CASSQIGQGAEAFF.

The chain carries TRBV7-9 and TRBJ2-7; TRBD1 might be the D (6 bases). Trimming pared 8 bases from V and 3 bases from J, leaving 23 bases between. This CDR3 has 16 amino acids. Germline V gene data show CDR1 as SEHNR and CDR2 as FQNEAQ (reference sequence). DNA of the CDR3: TGTGCCAGCGCTCCAACGAGGGGGAGAGTTCTCTACGAGCAGTACTTC. It yields the protein CASAPTRGRVLYEQYF.

V gene TRBV20-1 combines with J gene TRBJ2-7; D gene uncertain. The CDR3 is 14 amino acids. Deletions cut 0 bases from V and 2 bases from J, with 11 bases between. CDR1 and CDR2 (germline): DFQATT, SNEGSKA (reference sequence). DNA of the CDR3: TGCAGTGCTAGAGATGGTAGACAACCCTACGAGCAGTACTTC. Amino acids: CSARDGRQPYEQYF.

This clonotype has a count of ten or more. This chain joins TRBV11-2 and TRBJ1-4, with 9 bases identical to TRBD1. The CDR3 is 14 residues long. Germline assignment: CDR1 SGHAT and CDR2 FQNNGV. V shed 5 bases and J 8 bases; nucleotides not matched to a gene: 6. The CDR3: CASSPGTGREKLFF. The CDR3 region has the DNA TGTGCCAGCAGCCCCGGGACAGGGCGAGAAAAACTGTTTTTT. Variable domain in full (rest from reference TRBV11-2 and TRBJ1-4): EAGVAQSPRYKIIEKRQSVAFWCNPISGHATLYWYQQILGQGPKLLIQFQNNGVVDDSQLPKDRFSAERLKGVDSTLKIQPAKLEDSAVYLCASSPGTGREKLFFGSGTQLSVL.

The V call is TRBV5-1, the J call TRBJ2-3; D possibly uses TRBD1 or TRBD2 (5 bases each). The CDR3 has 14 residues. V gave up 4 bases and J gave up 5 bases, with 14 bases separating them. Germline values: CDR1 SGHRS, CDR2 YFSETQ. The CDR3 spells CASSIQGERDTQYF. CDR3 DNA sequence: TGCGCCAGCAGCATCCAGGGAGAGCGAGATACGCAGTATTTT.

This chain uses TRBV9 with TRBJ2-3; the D gene is possibly TRBD2 (6 bases). Germline V gene sequence: CDR1 SGDLS, CDR2 YYNGEE. The CDR3 runs to 15 residues. Trimming pared 0 bases from V and 5 bases from J, leaving 13 bases between. The CDR3 coding sequence is TGTGCCAGCAGCGTAGGGCTAGCGCCCGGAGATACGCAGTATTTT. Its protein product is CASSVGLAPGDTQYF.

The rearrangement links TRBV4-1 to TRBJ2-2, with D hard to call. The CDR3 length is 15 residues. Germline V gene sequence: CDR1 MGHRA, CDR2 YSYEKL. Trimming removed 0 bases at V and 2 bases at J, with 7 bases between. CDR3 region: CASSQDVYNTGELFF. The CDR3 coding sequence is TGCGCCAGCAGCCAAGATGTCTATAACACCGGGGAGCTGTTTTTT.

This CDR3 reads CASSATLSGTGPDGQYF. The CDR3 nucleotides are TGTGCCAGCAGCGCCACTCTCTCCGGGACAGGGCCCGACGGGCAGTACTTC. The chain uses TRBV7-8 and TRBJ2-7; 9 bases map to TRBD1. CDR1 and CDR2 from the germline V gene are SGHVS and FQNEAQ. The CDR3 contains 17 residues. V lost 5 bases and J lost 9; bases outside the gene matches: 20.

A single count supports this clonotype. One end of the junction fails to match germline, which may point to a read error. The rearrangement uses TRBV11-2 and TRBJ2-5; TRBD2 matches at 12 bases. The CDR3 is 16 amino acids. Looked up from germline, CDR1 is SGHAT and CDR2 is FQNNGV. The CDR3 protein is CVSSLVLAGGRETQYF. The CDR3 region has the DNA TGTGTCAGCAGCTTAGTCCTAGCGGGAGGGAGAGAGACCCAGTACTTC.

The V and J genes are TRBV20-1 and TRBJ2-1; 7 bases are a match to TRBD1. With V trimmed by 4 bases and J by 8 bases, 5 bases remained unmatched. The CDR3 loop spans 12 amino acids. The germline V gene encodes CDR1 DFQATT and CDR2 SNEGSKA (reference sequence). The chain's CDR3 is CSAIPDRDEQFF. The CDR3 DNA follows: TGCAGTGCTATACCAGACAGGGATGAGCAGTTCTTC.

This chain connects TRBV7-2 to TRBJ2-6, with TRBD1 as a possible D gene (6 bases). The V end lost 4 bases, the J end lost 0 bases, and 10 bases lay between the germline ends. This CDR3 spans 16 amino acids. In germline, CDR1 is SGHTA, CDR2 FQGNSA. The chain's CDR3 is CASSYGGGSGANVLTF. The CDR3 DNA reads TGTGCCAGCAGCTATGGGGGCGGCTCTGGGGCCAACGTCCTGACTTTC.

This clonotype was found once. This chain joins TRBV5-1 and TRBJ2-1, with 7 bases matching TRBD1. Germline CDR1 SGHRS, CDR2 YFSETQ. The CDR3 is made up of 14 amino acids. V was clipped by 7 bases and J by 5 bases; unmatched bases: 9. CDR3 in amino acids: CASGLFDRDNEQFF. DNA of the CDR3: TGCGCCAGCGGGCTATTTGACAGGGACAATGAGCAGTTCTTC.

This clonotype has only a few counts. V and J are TRBV20-1 and TRBJ2-3; 11 bases fit TRBD2. Trimming at V came to 0 bases and at J to 4 bases, leaving 3 bases not matched to a gene. Looked up from germline, CDR1 is DFQATT and CDR2 is SNEGSKA (reference sequence). The CDR3 extends over 15 amino acids. CDR3 DNA: TGCAGTGCTAGAGACCTAGCGGGAGGATCAGATACGCAGTATTTT. Its protein is CSARDLAGGSDTQYF.

The gene calls are TRBV20-1 and TRBJ2-7; D is perhaps TRBD2 (5 bases). Deletions cut 6 bases from V and 6 bases from J, with 18 bases between. From germline, CDR1 is DFQATT and CDR2 SNEGSKA (reference sequence). CDR3 length: 13 amino acids. CDR3 DNA: TGCAGTGCCCCACCGGACTTCCCCGGCGAGCAGTACTTC. This sequence encodes CSAPPDFPGEQYF.